The 19 T cell receptor beta chains listed next were all sequenced from one sample in a study of shared clonotypes between healthy human individuals. TCRdb's copy holds only in-frame clones and misses some; the assay was immunoSEQ multiplex PCR. The sample includes more than 2,000,000 clones, 85% to 95% of them seen just once. The material sequenced was naive CD4+ T cells sorted from blood. As to subset: CD45RA+ positively selected. The receptors were gathered from a man aged 18 to 30 in good health.

About this clone: The junction and the germline gene differ at one end; a read error may be behind it. The V and J genes are TRBV4-3 and TRBJ1-6; D not resolved. Per the germline V gene, CDR1 is LGHNA and CDR2 is YSLEER. CDR3 length: 16 residues. CDR3 nucleotide sequence: TGCGCCAGCAGCCAAGTATGGCAGTTCTATGATTCACCCCTCCACTTT. It codes for CASSQVWQFYDSPLHF.

The chain carries TRBV18 and TRBJ2-3; D not certain. The CDR3 contains 15 residues. CDR1 is KGHSH and CDR2 is LQKENI in the germline V gene. Trimming stripped 6 bases from V and 5 bases from J, with 18 bases between. The CDR3 sequence is CASSPGPPNGDTQYF. CDR3 coding DNA: TGTGCCAGCTCCCCCGGACCTCCCAATGGAGATACGCAGTATTTT.

This clone is a singleton in its sample. This rearrangement joins TRBV6-1 to TRBJ1-1; no clear D. Germline CDR1 reads MNHNS; CDR2 reads SASEGT. This CDR3 is 14 amino acids long. V dropped 2 bases and J dropped 1 base, with 8 bases sitting between them. CDR3 in amino acids: CASSEPAGNTEAFF. CDR3 coding DNA: TGTGCCAGCAGTGAACCGGCAGGGAACACTGAAGCTTTCTTT.

The CDR3 sequence: CAIRQNYGYTF. Written as DNA, the CDR3 is TGTGCCATCAGGCAAAACTATGGCTACACCTTC. This chain joins TRBV10-3 and TRBJ1-2; D uncertain. Germline V CDR1 and CDR2: ENHRY, SYGVKD. The CDR3 is 11 residues long. Trimming shortened V by 6 bases and J by 2 bases, and 4 bases separated the two germline ends.

CDR3: CASSPEGIDTEAFF. CDR3 DNA sequence: TGTGCCAGCTCACCAGAGGGGATAGACACTGAAGCTTTCTTT. The rearrangement links TRBV18 to TRBJ1-1; weak D call: TRBD1 (5 bases). CDR3 length: 14 amino acids. V lost 2 bases, J lost 3 bases, and 10 bases lay in between. The V gene's germline CDR1 is KGHSH and CDR2 LQKENI.

As to this clone: Other DNA sequences of this sample code for an identical CDR3. The chain recombines TRBV7-2 with TRBJ2-1; D gene unclear. From germline, CDR1 is SGHTA and CDR2 FQGNSA. The CDR3 is made up of 12 amino acids. V lost 0 bases to trimming and J lost 7 bases, with 4 bases between them. The CDR3 DNA reads TGTGCCAGCAGCTTAGCGTCTAATGAGCAGTTCTTC. This codes for CASSLASNEQFF.

A word on this clone: This sample includes further DNA sequences coding for the same CDR3. The chain combines TRBV11-2 with TRBJ2-1; TRBD1 is a possible D gene (6 bases). Trimming took 1 base from V and 1 from J, leaving 8 bases between them. Per the germline V gene, CDR1 is SGHAT and CDR2 is FQNNGV. The CDR3 contains 15 residues. CDR3 sequence: CASSLGGGSYNEQFF. The CDR3 DNA follows: TGTGCCAGCAGCTTAGGAGGGGGTTCCTACAATGAGCAGTTCTTC.

Concerning this clone itself: The identical CDR3 is also encoded by other nucleotide sequences in the sample. The chain carries TRBV10-3 and TRBJ2-7; D perhaps matches TRBD1 (7 bases). The length of the CDR3 is 15 residues. Trimming shortened V by 0 bases and J by 2 bases, and 11 bases separated the two germline ends. Germline V lookup: CDR1 ENHRY, CDR2 SYGVKD. This chain's CDR3 is CAISESGGGPYEQYF. The CDR3 DNA reads as TGTGCCATCAGTGAGTCTGGAGGGGGCCCCTACGAGCAGTACTTC.

In the case of this clone: The junction differs from germline at one of its ends, possibly a read error. V gene TRBV7-2 combines with J gene TRBJ2-7; TRBD1 is a possible D gene (5 bases). This CDR3 spans 14 amino acids. In germline, CDR1 is SGHTA, CDR2 FQGNSA. This chain's CDR3 is CASSLGRGSSEQYF. The CDR3 DNA reads TGTGCCAGCAGCTTAGGTAGGGGATCCTCCGAGCAGTACTTC. Based on the CDR3 plus reference TRBV7-2 and TRBJ2-7, the full variable domain is GAGVSQSPSNKVTEKGKDVELRCDPISGHTALYWYRQSLGQGLEFLIYFQGNSAPDKSGLPSDRFSAERTGGSVSTLTIQRTQQEDSAVYLCASSLGRGSSEQYFGPGTRLTVT.

The chain has TRBV5-6 and TRBJ1-6; D is ambiguous. This CDR3 contains 16 residues. Trimming took 1 base from V and 4 from J, leaving 12 bases between them. The germline CDR1 and CDR2 sequences are SGHDT and YYEEEE. The CDR3 loop is CASSLSSWDYNSPLHF. CDR3 coding DNA: TGTGCCAGCAGCTTGAGCAGTTGGGATTATAATTCACCCCTCCACTTT.

The chain uses TRBV5-1 and TRBJ2-7; D possibly corresponds to TRBD1 (5 bases). Trimming cost V 0 bases and J 5 bases, with 12 bases left between them. Germline V gives CDR1 SGHRS, CDR2 YFSETQ. CDR3 length: 14 amino acids. Here the CDR3 DNA reads TGCGCCAGCAGCTTGGAGGGGCGCAACGACGAGCAGTACTTC. This encodes CASSLEGRNDEQYF. Drawing the rest from reference TRBV5-1 and TRBJ2-7, the complete variable domain is KAGVTQTPRYLIKTRGQQVTLSCSPISGHRSVSWYQQTPGQGLQFLFEYFSETQRNKGNFPGRFSGRQFSNSRSEMNVSTLELGDSALYLCASSLEGRNDEQYFGPGTRLTVT.

Turning to this clone: The sample holds other DNA sequences that translate to the same CDR3. In nucleotides, the CDR3 is TGTGCCAGCAGCCTACTTGACTACGAGCAGTACTTC. Amino acids: CASSLLDYEQYF. The V gene is TRBV7-9, the J gene TRBJ2-7; D is uncertain. CDR1 and CDR2 from the germline V gene are SEHNR and FQNEAQ (reference sequence). Trimming removed 5 bases at V and 3 bases at J, with 8 bases between. The CDR3 spans 12 residues.

The chain recombines TRBV5-1 with TRBJ2-2, with D uncertain. Trimming shortened V by 1 base and J by 1 base, and 8 bases separated the two germline ends. The CDR3 is made up of 15 amino acids. CDR1 and CDR2 from the germline V gene are SGHRS and YFSETQ. The DNA for the CDR3 is TGCGCCAGCAGCTTGAACGTTCGGAACACCGGGGAGCTGTTTTTT. It specifies CASSLNVRNTGELFF.

This chain joins TRBV19 and TRBJ2-7; the match to TRBD2 covers 11 bases. After removal of 4 bases from V and 2 bases from J, the junction contained 1 base not matched to a gene. The germline CDR1 and CDR2 sequences are LNHDA and SQIVND (reference sequence). The CDR3 has 14 residues. The chain's CDR3 is CASSRGLAAYEQYF. CDR3 coding DNA: TGTGCCAGTAGTAGGGGACTAGCGGCCTACGAGCAGTACTTC.

The chain employs TRBV5-1 and TRBJ2-2, with 10 bases matching TRBD2. Germline values: CDR1 SGHRS, CDR2 YFSETQ. The CDR3 is made up of 21 amino acids. The ends lost 6 bases at V and 3 bases at J; junction bases unmatched: 23. DNA of the CDR3: TGCGCCAGCACCCTCACCGGAGTAGCGGGAGGTTATCATGTAGACACCGGGGAGCTGTTTTTT. Amino acids: CASTLTGVAGGYHVDTGELFF.

This rearrangement joins TRBV6-5 to TRBJ2-1; 10 nucleotides match TRBD2. The CDR3 is 15 residues long. The V and J ends lost 7 bases and 7 bases, in that order; junction bases with no gene match: 10. CDR1 and CDR2 from the germline V gene are MNHEY and SVGAGI. CDR3 nucleotide sequence: TGTGCCAGCATCCCTCTAGCGGGAGTCAGGAATGAGCAGTTCTTC. Its protein product is CASIPLAGVRNEQFF.

The chain combines TRBV4-1 with TRBJ2-5; D might be TRBD2 (6 bases). From germline, CDR1 is MGHRA and CDR2 YSYEKL. The CDR3 length is 15 residues. Trimming removed 0 bases at V and 5 bases at J, with 13 bases between. CDR3 in amino acids: CASSQESGGGETQYF. As DNA, the CDR3 is TGCGCCAGCAGCCAAGAATCCGGGGGTGGGGAGACCCAGTACTTC.

The genes are TRBV6-5 and TRBJ2-1; 11 bases match TRBD1. The V and J ends lost 5 bases and 8 bases, in that order; junction bases with no gene match: 2. The CDR3 contains 13 residues. CDR1 is MNHEY, CDR2 SVGAGI, per germline. DNA of the CDR3: TGTGCCAGCAGTAGGACAGGGGGCTATGAGCAGTTCTTC. This sequence encodes CASSRTGGYEQFF.

The gene calls are TRBV14 and TRBJ2-5; D might be TRBD1 or TRBD2, each matching 6 bases. Germline V gene sequence: CDR1 SGHDN, CDR2 FVKESK. The CDR3 totals 16 residues. The V end lost 4 bases, the J end lost 1 base, and 16 bases lay between the germline ends. The CDR3 nucleotides are TGTGCCAGCAGCCGGGGAAGGGGGGCGATCCAAGAGACCCAGTACTTC. It codes for CASSRGRGAIQETQYF.